The rows below give T cell receptor beta chains drawn from one sample of a study of ipilimumab plus nivolumab after autologous stem cell transplantation. The protocol was immunoSEQ multiplex PCR, while the TCRdb copy is restricted to in-frame clones and leaves out a portion. Among roughly 16,000 clones listed, about 81% were seen once. The specimen was PBMCs, collected in a trial of ipilimumab plus nivolumab as post-transplant consolidation. These TCRs come from a male donor with diffuse large B-cell lymphoma. Each CDR3 is given with its conserved first and last residue. The D gene is left open where the match is weak. Clone size is shown for a subset of rows, as once, few, many or a class of expanded clone.

TRBD2,TRBJ2-7,-,TRBV4-1,CASSHQGLAGVYEQYF,TGCGCCAGCAGCCATCAGGGACTAGCGGGAGTTTACGAGCAGTACTTC
-,TRBJ1-4,few,TRBV7-8,CASSLGPDRNEKLFF,TGTGCCAGCAGCTTAGGGCCGGACCGTAATGAAAAACTGTTTTTT
-,TRBJ1-2,-,TRBV7-9,CASSFPWAEIYGYTF,TGTGCCAGCAGCTTCCCCTGGGCGGAAATCTATGGCTACACCTTC
-,TRBJ2-1,-,TRBV30,CAWSDGGEQFF,TGTGCCTGGAGTGACGGGGGTGAGCAGTTCTTC
TRBD2,TRBJ2-5,-,TRBV6-1,CASSGLGLAGGLETQYF,TGTGCCAGCAGTGGCCTGGGACTAGCGGGAGGGTTGGAGACCCAGTACTTC
TRBD1,TRBJ1-1,-,TRBV5-4,CASSFQGAQTEAFF,TGTGCCAGCAGCTTTCAGGGGGCACAGACTGAAGCTTTCTTT
-,TRBJ2-7,-,TRBV2,CASSDRRAPYEQYF,TGTGCCAGCAGTGACAGGCGAGCCCCATATGAGCAGTACTTC
TRBD2,TRBJ2-7,-,TRBV5-8,CASSFGASGGSEQYF,TGTGCCAGCAGCTTTGGCGCTAGCGGGGGGAGCGAGCAGTACTTC
-,TRBJ1-2,medium-sized,TRBV6-5,CASSYGQGNYGYTF,TGTGCCAGCAGTTACGGTCAGGGAAACTATGGCTACACCTTC
TRBD1,TRBJ1-5,-,TRBV7-2,CASSSRTGPGGQPQHF,TGTGCCAGCAGCTCCCGGACAGGGCCTGGTGGTCAGCCCCAGCATTTT
-,TRBJ1-6,few,TRBV5-8,CASSLGIVKSPLHF,TGTGCCAGCAGCTTGGGAATCGTCAAATCACCCCTCCACTTT
TRBD2,TRBJ2-3,-,TRBV7-2,CASSLEGALAGGPFYF,TGTGCCAGCAGCTTAGAAGGGGCCTTAGCGGGGGGGCCTTTCTATTTT
-,TRBJ2-1,once,TRBV6-1,CASNRDLANNEQFF,TGTGCCAGCAACCGGGACCTCGCAAACAATGAGCAGTTCTTC
TRBD2,TRBJ2-5,-,TRBV4-2,CASSQDRGGEGETQYF,TGTGCCAGCAGCCAAGATAGGGGAGGGGAAGGAGAGACCCAGTACTTC
-,TRBJ2-3,-,TRBV19,CASMTSYGTDTQYF,TGTGCCAGTATGACGAGCTATGGGACAGATACGCAGTATTTT
-,TRBJ2-3,-,TRBV5-1,CASSGRGVAPTFADTQYF,TGCGCCAGCAGCGGACGGGGCGTAGCGCCAACGTTTGCGGATACGCAGTATTTT
-,TRBJ1-4,-,TRBV5-4,CASSPGISGGEKLFF,TGTGCCAGCAGCCCGGGAATATCTGGAGGTGAAAAACTGTTTTTT
-,TRBJ1-4,once,TRBV5-4,CASSLTSGSNEKLFF,TGTGCCAGCAGCTTGACTTCGGGGTCTAATGAAAAACTGTTTTTT
-,TRBJ1-2,-,TRBV5-6,CASSLGGSYGYTF,TGTGCCAGCAGCTTGGGGGGGTCCTATGGCTACACCTTC
-,TRBJ2-7,few,TRBV11-3,CASSPGVDEQYF,TGTGCCAGCAGCCCAGGAGTAGACGAGCAGTACTTC
-,TRBJ1-1,few,TRBV4-2,CASSQGSPEAFF,TGTGCCAGCAGCCAAGGTTCCCCTGAAGCTTTCTTT
TRBD2,TRBJ2-3,-,TRBV5-4,CASSPVREGRDTQYF,TGTGCCAGCAGCCCCGTGCGGGAGGGGCGGGATACGCAGTATTTT
TRBD2,TRBJ2-5,few,TRBV5-1,CASRFNAGVETQYF,TGCGCCAGCAGATTCAACGCGGGAGTCGAGACCCAGTACTTC
-,TRBJ2-7,-,TRBV18,CASSPPMSSPREQYF,TGTGCCAGCTCACCTCCAATGTCTTCCCCGCGCGAGCAGTACTTC
-,TRBJ1-5,few,TRBV10-3,CAISHGTGDQPQHF,TGTGCCATCAGCCACGGGACCGGGGATCAGCCCCAGCATTTT
-,TRBJ2-1,-,TRBV29-1,CSVASNNEQFF,TGCAGCGTTGCCTCGAACAATGAGCAGTTCTTC
-,TRBJ2-2,few,TRBV30,CAWSAGPGELFF,TGTGCCTGGAGTGCAGGTCCCGGGGAGCTGTTTTTT
-,TRBJ1-4,-,TRBV5-1,CASSPRRSPNEKLFF,TGCGCCAGCAGCCCAAGGCGTAGTCCCAATGAAAAACTGTTTTTT
-,TRBJ2-7,-,TRBV6-5,CASRPPGLNYEQYF,TGTGCCAGCAGACCTCCGGGACTGAACTACGAGCAGTACTTC
-,TRBJ1-2,medium-sized,TRBV5-8,CASSPRGQFYGYTF,TGTGCCAGCAGCCCGAGAGGACAGTTCTATGGCTACACCTTC
-,TRBJ1-1,-,TRBV6-5,CASSPGDVEAFF,TGTGCCAGCAGTCCGGGGGACGTTGAAGCTTTCTTT
-,TRBJ2-7,-,TRBV12-2,CASRLDDFGFLPLAALRAGEQYF,TGTGCAAGTCGCTTAGATGATTTCGGGTTCTTGCCACTAGCGGCTCTCCGGGCGGGCGAGCAGTACTTC